These 15 T cell receptor beta chains share one sample of origin, sequenced in a study of blood T cell repertoires in COVID-19. Assay used: immunoSEQ multiplex PCR; TCRdb lists only in-frame clones, some missing. The sample contains roughly 400,000 clones, roughly nine tenths of which appear only once. Sample: PBMCs or T cells enriched from blood (not recorded which). These receptors all come from a woman between 40 and 50 years old who had been exposed to COVID-19.

The rearrangement joins TRBV7-3 to TRBJ2-7; 9 nucleotides match TRBD2. Germline loops: CDR1 SGHTA, CDR2 FQGTGA. This CDR3 has 14 residues. V shed 0 bases, J shed 7 bases, and the junction held 4 bases outside the gene matches. The CDR3 region has the DNA TGTGCCAGCAGCTTAACTAGCGGGAGTAAAGAGCAGTACTTC. Its protein is CASSLTSGSKEQYF.

The chain combines TRBV5-1 with TRBJ2-7, with a tentative D call TRBD1 (6 bases). The V end lost 0 bases, the J end lost 2 bases, and 18 bases lay between the germline ends. The V gene's germline CDR1 is SGHRS and CDR2 YFSETQ. The CDR3 length is 17 residues. CDR3 sequence reads: CASSLGSGAGRTYEQYF. As DNA, the CDR3 is TGCGCCAGCAGCTTGGGATCAGGGGCAGGGCGCACCTACGAGCAGTACTTC.

J is TRBJ1-4 and V is TRBV5-1; D is possibly TRBD1 (5 bases). V was shortened by 6 bases and J by 0 bases, with 12 bases between the two germline ends. Per the germline V gene, CDR1 is SGHRS and CDR2 is YFSETQ. The CDR3 is 15 residues long. CDR3 DNA: TGCGCCAGCACTCTAGACAGAGCAACTAATGAAAAACTGTTTTTT. This sequence encodes CASTLDRATNEKLFF.

This chain uses TRBV12-5 with TRBJ2-2; D not resolved. The V end was cut by 1 base, the J end by 6 bases, with 9 bases between. The CDR3 is made up of 14 amino acids. Germline loops: CDR1 LGHNT, CDR2 FRNRAP. CDR3 bases: TGTGCTAGTGGTTTGGAGTTGAGCGCCGGGGAGCTGTTTTTT. It translates to CASGLELSAGELFF.

This chain connects TRBV5-1 to TRBJ2-7; 7 bases agree with TRBD1. V lost 4 bases and J lost 5; bases outside the gene matches: 12. Germline CDR1 reads SGHRS; CDR2 reads YFSETQ. This CDR3 has 15 residues. CDR3 sequence reads: CASSGTGVPQDEQYF. The CDR3 DNA reads TGCGCCAGCAGCGGAACAGGGGTCCCTCAAGACGAGCAGTACTTC.

This clone was seen just once. This rearrangement joins TRBV30 to TRBJ2-1; 7 nucleotides match TRBD2. This CDR3 region has 16 residues. V gave up 0 bases and J gave up 4 bases; unmatched junction bases: 9. Looked up from germline, CDR1 is GTSNPN and CDR2 is SVGIG (reference sequence). The CDR3 DNA reads TGTGCCTGGAGTGTAACCCCGGGAGGCCTATACAATGAGCAGTTCTTC. Its protein is CAWSVTPGGLYNEQFF.

This CDR3 is CASSYDAGGGEQFF. The DNA of the CDR3 is TGTGCCAGCAGTTACGATGCGGGAGGGGGTGAGCAGTTCTTC. This sequence joins TRBV6-6 and TRBJ2-1; 9 bases are a match to TRBD2. Germline V lookup: CDR1 MNHNY, CDR2 SVGAGI (reference sequence). The CDR3 consists of 14 residues. The ends lost 2 bases at V and 9 bases at J; junction bases unmatched: 5.

V usage is TRBV3-1 (or the pseudogene TRBV3-2) and J usage is TRBJ2-7; 8 bases are a match to TRBD1. CDR1 and CDR2 from the germline V gene are LGHDT and YNNKEL (reference sequence). V trimming: 1 base; J trimming: 2 bases; junction bases outside the gene matches: 10. This CDR3 spans 17 amino acids. For the CDR3, the DNA is TGTGCCAGCAGCCAAGCGTTAGACAGGGGATATCCCTACGAGCAGTACTTC. This codes for CASSQALDRGYPYEQYF.

The chain couples TRBV19 to TRBJ1-1; 7 bases agree with TRBD1. The CDR3 totals 14 residues. J gave up 0 bases and V 7 bases, and 5 bases lay outside the gene matches. Germline CDR1 and CDR2: LNHDA and SQIVND (reference sequence). CDR3 region: CASTGQEMNTEAFF. Here the CDR3 DNA reads TGTGCCAGTACCGGACAGGAAATGAACACTGAAGCTTTCTTT.

The chain joins TRBV19 to TRBJ1-4; D possibly corresponds to TRBD1 (5 bases). Trimming cost V 7 bases and J 3 bases, with 15 bases left between them. Germline CDR1 reads LNHDA; CDR2 reads SQIVND (reference sequence). CDR3 length equals 15 residues. DNA of the CDR3: TGTGCCAGTATAATTCAGGGCCGCGCTAATGAAAAACTGTTTTTT. Amino acids: CASIIQGRANEKLFF.

The chain combines TRBV19 with TRBJ1-6, with 9 bases matching TRBD1. The CDR3 consists of 13 residues. Per germline, CDR1 LNHDA and CDR2 SQIVND (reference sequence). Losses at the gene ends were 10 bases for V and 7 bases for J; bases not matched to a gene: 5. CDR3 bases: TGTGCCACCAAGACAGGGGGAAATTCACCCCTCCACTTT. It specifies CATKTGGNSPLHF.

The V call is TRBV5-4, the J call TRBJ1-3; D gene ambiguous. Between the trimmed V and J ends, which lost 4 bases and 4 bases, there was a span of 6 bases. This CDR3 region has 12 residues. From germline, CDR1 is SGHNT and CDR2 YYREEE (reference sequence). CDR3 DNA sequence: TGTGCCAGCAGCCGAGCCGGAAACACCATATATTTT. Amino acid sequence: CASSRAGNTIYF.

This clone occurred once. The chain has TRBV7-9 and TRBJ1-1; 7 bases map to TRBD1. Germline CDR1 is SEHNR and CDR2 is FQNEAQ (reference sequence). V dropped 5 bases and J dropped 1; count of bases not matched to a gene: 4. The CDR3 loop spans 14 amino acids. CDR3 nucleotides: TGTGCCAGCAGCCCCCGACAGGGGAACACTGAAGCTTTCTTT. The encoded protein is CASSPRQGNTEAFF.

The chain is built from TRBV12-5 and TRBJ2-1; the match to TRBD2 covers 12 bases. The CDR3 totals 17 residues. Germline CDR1 and CDR2: LGHNT and FRNRAP. J was trimmed by 9 bases and V by 2 bases; bases with no gene match: 11. The CDR3 DNA sequence: TGTGCTAGTGGTTTGCAAGCTACTAGCGGGGGGCGGGGTGAGCAGTTCTTC. Its translation is CASGLQATSGGRGEQFF.

This clone was counted a single time. This rearrangement joins TRBV7-8 to TRBJ2-2; possible D gene TRBD1, 5 bases. CDR1 is SGHVS, CDR2 FQNEAQ, per germline. Trimming took 4 bases from V and 5 from J, leaving 14 bases between them. This CDR3 has 15 amino acids. CDR3 DNA sequence: TGTGCCAGCAGCTCAGTCCAGGGTTGGACCGGGGAGCTGTTTTTT. Translating it yields CASSSVQGWTGELFF.